The present TCR beta chain was sequenced within a study of blood T cell repertoires in COVID-19. Study information: The United States, Italy and Spain provided the acute and convalescent COVID-19 samples.

Some clones are missing from TCRdb's copy, which holds only in-frame ones; the method was immunoSEQ multiplex PCR. This sample has 250,000 to 350,000 clones, with almost 90% found just once. What was sequenced was PBMCs or T cells enriched from blood (not recorded which). This TCR came from a woman in her late teens or twenties with acute COVID-19.

The chain's CDR3 is CASSPGRDGWSSYNEQFF. DNA of the CDR3: TGTGCCAGCAGCCCGGGGCGGGACGGTTGGAGCTCCTACAATGAGCAGTTCTTC. This sequence joins TRBV9 and TRBJ2-1; TRBD2 is a possible D gene (6 bases). The germline CDR1 and CDR2 sequences are SGDLS and YYNGEE. V was shortened by 4 bases and J by 0 bases, with 20 bases between the two germline ends. The CDR3 runs to 18 residues.